These 26 T cell receptor beta chains share one sample of origin, sequenced in a study of T-cell memory formation after mild COVID-19. TCRdb processed the 5' RACE reads anew with MiXCR; each CDR3 protein has one entry. The repertoire holds roughly 550,000 distinct CDR3 sequences, with roughly 20% as singletons. The sample was PBMCs or a T cell subset sorted from them (not recorded which). The receptors originated from an adult woman who had mild COVID-19 (a few samples of this study predate the infection). Cell type and time point are not known.

The chain carries TRBV5-5 and TRBJ2-7, with D possibly TRBD1 on 6 matching bases. Germline lookup yields CDR1 SGHKS and CDR2 YYEKEE (reference sequence). The CDR3 totals 12 residues. V was shortened by 5 bases and J by 6 bases, with 12 bases between the two germline ends. CDR3 nucleotides: TGTGCCAGCAGGGATATGGGGGCCGAGCAGTACTTC. Amino acid sequence: CASRDMGAEQYF.

This clonotype occurred a few times. This chain uses TRBV4-1 with TRBJ1-2; D gene uncertain. With 4 bases removed from V and 4 bases from J, the gap between germline ends came to 22 bases. This CDR3 spans 17 amino acids. The germline CDR1 and CDR2 sequences are MGHRA and YSYEKL. In nucleotides, the CDR3 is TGCGCCAGCAGCCCCCGGGATCGGTCAATCCACCTCTATGGCTACACCTTC. It yields the protein CASSPRDRSIHLYGYTF.

CDR3 nucleotide sequence: TGCGCCAGCAGCTTCGCGGAGACCTACGAGCAGTACTTC. This encodes CASSFAETYEQYF. V usage is TRBV5-1 and J usage is TRBJ2-7; D is undetermined. The CDR3 is made up of 13 amino acids. Germline CDR1 is SGHRS and CDR2 is YFSETQ. The ends were cut back, 2 bases at V and 2 bases at J, with 8 bases in the middle.

This clonotype was seen ten or more times. The chain carries TRBV3-1 and TRBJ2-2; 12 bases line up with TRBD1. The germline V gene encodes CDR1 LGHDT and CDR2 YNNKEL (reference sequence). The CDR3 consists of 18 residues. The trim removed 4 bases at V and 5 bases at J, leaving 11 bases unmatched. The CDR3 sequence is CASSLLPGTGGRTGELFF. CDR3 DNA sequence: TGTGCCAGCAGCCTCCTCCCCGGGACAGGGGGCCGAACCGGGGAGCTGTTTTTT. Full variable domain (rest looked up from reference TRBV3-1 and TRBJ2-2): DTAVSQTPKYLVTQMGNDKSIKCEQNLGHDTMYWYKQDSKKFLKIMFSYNNKELIINETVPNRFSPKSPDKAHLNLHINSLELGDSAVYFCASSLLPGTGGRTGELFFGEGSRLTVL.

Only one count was recorded for this clonotype. The rearrangement uses TRBV7-6 and TRBJ2-1, with 12 bases matching TRBD2. Germline V gene data show CDR1 as SGHVS and CDR2 as FNYEAQ. V trimming: 4 bases; J trimming: 4 bases; junction bases outside the gene matches: 5. CDR3 length: 16 residues. The CDR3 DNA is TGTGCCAGCAGCTCGTGGACTAGCGGGACATACAATGAGCAGTTCTTC. It yields the protein CASSSWTSGTYNEQFF.

This chain uses TRBV7-2 with TRBJ1-4; 7 bases match TRBD1. Germline V gives CDR1 SGHTA, CDR2 FQGNSA. The V and J ends lost 5 bases and 7 bases, in that order; junction bases with no gene match: 10. The CDR3 runs to 15 residues. CDR3 protein: CASSRGGGWSEKLFF. In DNA, the CDR3 is TGTGCCAGCAGCCGGGGAGGGGGCTGGAGTGAAAAACTGTTTTTT.

The V gene is TRBV12-3 or TRBV12-4, the J gene TRBJ1-6; D is perhaps TRBD1 (5 bases). Trimming removed 0 bases from V and 8 bases from J, with 20 bases in between. CDR3 size: 18 residues. The CDR3 loop reads CASSLAHSGGSAYSPLHF. CDR3 coding DNA: TGTGCCAGCAGTTTAGCGCATTCCGGGGGTTCCGCCTATTCACCCCTCCACTTT.

The chain combines TRBV7-2 with TRBJ2-7; D may be TRBD1 (7 bases). V lost 5 bases and J 1 base, leaving 15 bases between the germline ends. This CDR3 is built from 15 residues. Germline CDR1 SGHTA, CDR2 FQGNSA. The chain's CDR3 is CASSNQGGASYEQYF. The CDR3 DNA reads TGTGCCAGCAGCAACCAGGGGGGTGCGTCCTACGAGCAGTACTTC.

This chain links TRBV2 with TRBJ1-2; 7 bases agree with TRBD1. Trimming cost V 8 bases and J 4 bases; bases outside gene matches: 7. The CDR3 consists of 13 residues. CDR1 is SNHLY and CDR2 is FYNNEI in the germline V gene. CDR3 in amino acids: CASHRDSLYGYTF. The CDR3 DNA reads TGTGCCAGCCACCGGGACAGTCTCTATGGCTACACCTTC.

This clonotype turned up a few times. The CDR3 nucleotides read TGTGCCTGGAGTCGGACGAACACTGAAGCTTTCTTT. It yields the protein CAWSRTNTEAFF. J is TRBJ1-1 and V is TRBV30, with unresolved D. The length of the CDR3 is 12 residues. Trimming cost V 2 bases and J 1 base, with 5 bases left between them. The germline V gene has CDR1 GTSNPN and CDR2 SVGIG (reference sequence). Based on the CDR3 plus reference TRBV30 and TRBJ1-1, the full variable domain is SQTIHQWPATLVQPVGSPLSLECTVEGTSNPNLYWYRQAAGRGLQLLFYSVGIGQISSEVPQNLSASRPQDRQFILSSKKLLLSDSGFYLCAWSRTNTEAFFGQGTRLTVV.

This chain uses TRBV10-3 with TRBJ2-1; D may match TRBD1 or TRBD2 (5 bases each). Per germline, CDR1 ENHRY and CDR2 SYGVKD. The V gene lost 9 bases and the J gene lost 6 bases, with 12 bases spanning the gap. The CDR3 contains 12 residues. CDR3 loop: CAIGTAFNEQFF. The CDR3 DNA reads as TGTGCCATTGGGACGGCTTTCAATGAGCAGTTCTTC.

The CDR3 bases are TGTGCCAGCAGTTCAAGACTAGCGGGAGGGCCTTACGAGCAGTACTTC. Its translation is CASSSRLAGGPYEQYF. The V and J genes are TRBV6-5 and TRBJ2-7; 14 bases map to TRBD2. The CDR3 totals 16 residues. The junction had 6 bases not matched to a gene; V was cut back by 4 bases and J by 4 bases. The V gene's germline CDR1 is MNHEY and CDR2 SVGAGI.

The rearrangement joins TRBV7-9 to TRBJ2-2; 7 bases fit TRBD1. V lost 5 bases and J lost 5; bases outside the gene matches: 11. This CDR3 has 16 amino acids. The germline V gene encodes CDR1 SEHNR and CDR2 FQNEAQ (reference sequence). CDR3 DNA: TGTGCCAGCAGCAGAACCCAGGGGGTTGGAACCGGGGAGCTGTTTTTT. Its translation: CASSRTQGVGTGELFF.

This clonotype occurred a few times. The V and J genes are TRBV29-1 and TRBJ2-1; D gene uncertain. The CDR3 spans 13 residues. V lost 1 base and J 2 bases, leaving 6 bases between the germline ends. Germline V gene sequence: CDR1 SQVTM, CDR2 ANQGSEA. Here the CDR3 reads CSVEATTYNEQFF. CDR3 DNA sequence: TGCAGCGTTGAAGCTACAACCTACAATGAGCAGTTCTTC.

J is TRBJ1-1 and V is TRBV25-1; the D is unclear. This CDR3 has 15 residues. V lost 7 bases and J lost 6, with 21 bases in between. CDR1 is MGHDK and CDR2 is SYGVNS in the germline V gene. The CDR3 DNA reads as TGTGCCAGCAACCCGTCACAGTCCTCCGGCCCTGAAGCTTTCTTT. This encodes CASNPSQSSGPEAFF. Full variable domain (outside the CDR3, taken from reference TRBV25-1 and TRBJ1-1): EADIYQTPRYLVIGTGKKITLECSQTMGHDKMYWYQQDPGMELHLIHYSYGVNSTEKGDLSSESTVSRIRTEHFPLTLESARPSHTSQYLCASNPSQSSGPEAFFGQGTRLTVV.

The table lists this clonotype with a few counts. The rearrangement links TRBV4-2 to TRBJ2-7; D is possibly TRBD2 (5 bases). The CDR3 extends over 17 amino acids. In germline, CDR1 is LGHNA, CDR2 YNFKEQ. The V end lost 4 bases, the J end lost 0 bases, and 19 bases lay between the germline ends. The CDR3 DNA reads as TGTGCCAGCAGCCGTCAGCCGGGAAGTCAAAGCTCCTACGAGCAGTACTTC. Encoded protein: CASSRQPGSQSSYEQYF.

The chain recombines TRBV7-8 with TRBJ2-5; 7 positions agree with TRBD1. The CDR3 has 17 amino acids. Germline V lookup: CDR1 SGHVS, CDR2 FQNEAQ. V shed 0 bases, J shed 4 bases, and the junction held 11 bases outside the gene matches. CDR3 region: CASSLAAKGQLRETQYF. The DNA of the CDR3 is TGTGCCAGCAGCTTAGCCGCCAAGGGACAGCTTCGAGAGACCCAGTACTTC.

This clonotype has more than one count but fewer than ten. The CDR3 loop reads CASSSPASGRSQETQYF. CDR3 DNA: TGTGCCAGCAGCTCACCCGCTAGCGGGAGATCCCAAGAGACCCAGTACTTC. The chain links TRBV5-5 to TRBJ2-5; 10 bases map to TRBD2. This CDR3 has 17 amino acids. CDR1 and CDR2 from the germline V gene are SGHKS and YYEKEE (reference sequence). The junction had 9 bases not matched to a gene; V was cut back by 3 bases and J by 1 base.

This clonotype came up once. V is TRBV10-3 and J is TRBJ2-1, with 8 bases aligning to TRBD2. The V gene end was trimmed by 3 bases and the J gene end by 1 base; junction bases not matched to a gene: 2. Germline lookup yields CDR1 ENHRY and CDR2 SYGVKD. This CDR3 has 15 amino acids. CDR3 nucleotides: TGTGCCATCAGTGATAGCGGGGAATCCTACAATGAGCAGTTCTTC. Its translation: CAISDSGESYNEQFF.

A note on this clonotype: A much bigger clone sits one base away, suggesting this may be a read error. The rearrangement joins TRBV5-5 to TRBJ2-1; D not certain. V lost 3 bases, J lost 3 bases, and 13 bases lay in between. The CDR3 runs to 15 residues. CDR1 is SGHKS and CDR2 is YYEKEE in the germline V gene (reference sequence). The CDR3 loop is CASSSRAVGYNEQFF. The CDR3 DNA sequence: TGTGCCAGCAGCTCCAGAGCAGTTGGCTACAATGAGCAGTTCTTC.

V usage is TRBV7-8 and J usage is TRBJ1-1, with 7 bases fitting TRBD1. Germline CDR1 SGHVS, CDR2 FQNEAQ. This CDR3 has 15 amino acids. Trimming cost V 1 base and J 1 base; bases outside gene matches: 3. The CDR3 is CASSLVRGENTEAFF. The CDR3 nucleotides read TGTGCCAGCAGCTTAGTCAGGGGGGAGAACACTGAAGCTTTCTTT.

This clonotype was picked up a small number of times. J is TRBJ2-5 and V is TRBV27; D not resolved. The CDR3 contains 14 residues. Germline values: CDR1 MNHEY, CDR2 SMNVEV (reference sequence). V lost 1 base to trimming and J lost 5 bases, with 11 bases between them. This chain's CDR3 is CASSLWPTIETQYF. In DNA, the CDR3 is TGTGCCAGCAGTTTATGGCCGACGATCGAGACCCAGTACTTC.

The CDR3 here is CASRARQGKAGYTF. The CDR3 DNA is TGTGCCAGCAGGGCCAGACAGGGTAAGGCTGGCTACACCTTC. The rearrangement links TRBV27 to TRBJ1-2; 7 bases are a match to TRBD1. Losses at the gene ends were 6 bases for V and 7 bases for J; bases not matched to a gene: 11. CDR3 length equals 14 residues. Germline CDR1 is MNHEY and CDR2 is SMNVEV (reference sequence).

The V call is TRBV7-2, the J call TRBJ2-7; no definite D call. CDR3 length: 12 amino acids. V lost 1 base and J lost 8, with 9 bases in between. The germline V gene has CDR1 SGHTA and CDR2 FQGNSA. The CDR3 DNA is TGTGCCAGCAGCTTAGAGGGCCGGAAGCAGTACTTC. The encoded protein is CASSLEGRKQYF.

There are a few counts of this clonotype. The CDR3 nucleotides read TGCGCCAGCAAGGAGGGGGCTGTCATGAACACTGAAGCTTTCTTT. This translates into CASKEGAVMNTEAFF. This chain connects TRBV5-1 to TRBJ1-1; TRBD1 matches at 7 bases. The V gene end was trimmed by 6 bases and the J gene end by 0 bases; junction bases not matched to a gene: 8. Germline lookup yields CDR1 SGHRS and CDR2 YFSETQ. The CDR3 runs 15 residues.

The chain couples TRBV11-3 to TRBJ2-7; TRBD2 is a possible D gene (6 bases). The CDR3 runs 14 residues. Looked up from germline, CDR1 is SGHNT and CDR2 is YENEEA. V was shortened by 2 bases and J by 6 bases, with 14 bases between the two germline ends. CDR3 DNA: TGTGCCAGCAGCTTAACGAGGGGAGGAGGCGAGCAGTACTTC. Translation gives CASSLTRGGGEQYF.